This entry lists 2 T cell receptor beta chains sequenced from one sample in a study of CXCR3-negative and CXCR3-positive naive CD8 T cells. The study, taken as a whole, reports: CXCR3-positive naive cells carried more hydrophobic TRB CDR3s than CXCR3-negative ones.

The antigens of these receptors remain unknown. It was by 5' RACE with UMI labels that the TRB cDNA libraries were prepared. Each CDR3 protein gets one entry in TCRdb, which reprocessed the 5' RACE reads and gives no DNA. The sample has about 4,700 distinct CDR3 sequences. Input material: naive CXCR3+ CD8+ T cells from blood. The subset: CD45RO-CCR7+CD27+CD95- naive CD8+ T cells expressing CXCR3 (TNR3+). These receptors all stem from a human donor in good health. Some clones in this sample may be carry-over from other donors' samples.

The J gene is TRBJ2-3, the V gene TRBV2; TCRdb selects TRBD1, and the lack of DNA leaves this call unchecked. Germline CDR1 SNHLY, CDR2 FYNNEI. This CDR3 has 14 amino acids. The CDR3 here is CASKETGGTDTQYF.

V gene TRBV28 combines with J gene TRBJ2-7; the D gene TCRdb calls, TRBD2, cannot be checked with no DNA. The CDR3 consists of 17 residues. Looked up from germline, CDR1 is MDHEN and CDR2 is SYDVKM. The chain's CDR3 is CASSFPTLLAGYDEQYF.